These 32 T cell receptor beta chains came from one sample sequenced in a study of blood T cell repertoires in COVID-19. Profiling relied on immunoSEQ multiplex PCR, and the TCRdb table lists in-frame clones only, not all of them. Counted here are around 260,000 clones, more than 85% occurring once; the ten biggest clones make up around 0.84%. Sequencing was carried out using peripheral blood. The receptors come from a man between 25 and 39 years old with acute or convalescent COVID-19.

The genes are TRBV5-6 and TRBJ1-2; 8 nucleotides match TRBD1. Per the germline V gene, CDR1 is SGHDT and CDR2 is YYEEEE. This CDR3 is 15 amino acids long. V shed 4 bases, J shed 6 bases, and the junction held 11 bases outside the gene matches. CDR3 in DNA: TGTGCCAGCAGCCCGGAGAGACAGGGGATTCATGGCTACACCTTC. Protein product: CASSPERQGIHGYTF.

The chain carries TRBV19 and TRBJ1-5, with D possibly TRBD1 on 6 matching bases. The CDR3 is made up of 15 amino acids. The V end lost 5 bases, the J end lost 6 bases, and 17 bases lay between the germline ends. Germline-derived CDR1 and CDR2 are LNHDA and SQIVND (reference sequence). The CDR3 protein is CASSAPRGRSQPQHF. The CDR3 DNA reads TGTGCCAGTAGTGCTCCCAGGGGTAGGAGTCAGCCCCAGCATTTT.

The genes are TRBV7-9 and TRBJ1-2; D is unclear. This CDR3 has 12 amino acids. Germline V gene lookup returns CDR1 SEHNR and CDR2 FQNEAQ (reference sequence). V was cut by 2 bases and J by 8 bases, with 9 bases left in between. DNA of the CDR3: TGTGCCAGCAGCTTATTTATCGGGGGCTACACCTTC. Translation: CASSLFIGGYTF.

This chain uses TRBV6-5 with TRBJ1-2; D possibly corresponds to TRBD1 (6 bases). The germline V gene has CDR1 MNHEY and CDR2 SVGAGI. This CDR3 region has 13 residues. V was pared by 5 bases and J by 5 bases, with 12 bases between. In DNA form, the CDR3 reads TGTGCCAGCAGTAAGGACAGACTATATGGCTACACCTTC. It translates to CASSKDRLYGYTF.

The J gene is TRBJ2-1, the V gene TRBV3-1 (or the pseudogene TRBV3-2); D is possibly TRBD1 (5 bases). V was shortened by 4 bases and J by 6 bases, with 10 bases between the two germline ends. The CDR3 is made up of 13 amino acids. Germline CDR1 reads LGHDT; CDR2 reads YNNKEL (reference sequence). CDR3 sequence (DNA): TGTGCCAGCAGCCGGTTAGGGGTCAATGAGCAGTTCTTC. It yields the protein CASSRLGVNEQFF.

V is TRBV10-3 and J is TRBJ1-1; D not resolved. CDR1 is ENHRY and CDR2 is SYGVKD in the germline V gene. V was cut by 8 bases and J by 5 bases, with 15 bases left in between. There are 13 residues in the CDR3. This CDR3 reads CAIGKLAGTEAFF. The CDR3 bases are TGTGCCATCGGAAAGCTTGCGGGGACTGAAGCTTTCTTT.

The gene calls are TRBV5-6 and TRBJ2-7, with D maybe TRBD1 (7 bases). V was pared by 2 bases and J by 2 bases, with 14 bases between. The germline V gene has CDR1 SGHDT and CDR2 YYEEEE. This CDR3 has 15 amino acids. The CDR3 loop reads CASSFRRGDTYEQYF. CDR3 DNA sequence: TGTGCCAGCAGCTTCCGCAGGGGGGATACCTACGAGCAGTACTTC.

The gene calls are TRBV30 and TRBJ2-2, with TRBD1 matching over 7 bases. V was clipped by 7 bases and J by 6 bases; unmatched bases: 8. This CDR3 has 13 residues. Germline V gives CDR1 GTSNPN, CDR2 SVGIG (reference sequence). The CDR3 sequence is CASLYRGSGELFF. The CDR3 region has the DNA TGTGCCTCATTATACAGGGGTTCCGGGGAGCTGTTTTTT.

The chain carries TRBV3-1 (or the pseudogene TRBV3-2) and TRBJ1-5; 8 positions match TRBD1. The V segment lost 9 bases and the J segment 6 bases; nucleotides outside the gene matches: 7. The CDR3 runs 13 residues. Germline CDR1 is LGHDT and CDR2 is YNNKEL (reference sequence). CDR3 in DNA: TGTGCCAGTGGACAGGGAGGGGGTCAGCCCCAGCATTTT. Amino acids: CASGQGGGQPQHF.

The chain is built from TRBV5-1 and TRBJ2-7; tentative D call: TRBD1 (6 bases). The CDR3 is 14 residues long. Trimming took 3 bases from V and 0 from J, leaving 10 bases between them. In germline, CDR1 is SGHRS, CDR2 YFSETQ. The CDR3 bases are TGCGCCAGCAGCTCCCGGGACATCTCCTACGAGCAGTACTTC. Its protein is CASSSRDISYEQYF.

The chain links TRBV5-1 to TRBJ1-4; D not resolved. The CDR3 extends over 13 amino acids. The V end lost 2 bases, the J end lost 7 bases, and 9 bases lay between the germline ends. In germline, CDR1 is SGHRS, CDR2 YFSETQ. CDR3 sequence reads: CASSLRGSEKLFF. CDR3 in DNA: TGCGCCAGCAGCTTACGAGGGAGTGAAAAACTGTTTTTT.

V and J are TRBV7-9 and TRBJ1-2; D is uncertain. Germline V gene data show CDR1 as SEHNR and CDR2 as FQNEAQ (reference sequence). Trimming cost V 5 bases and J 0 bases, with 16 bases left between them. CDR3 size: 16 residues. This chain's CDR3 is CASSPGGSQANYGYTF. CDR3 in DNA: TGTGCCAGCAGCCCCGGCGGTTCGCAAGCTAACTATGGCTACACCTTC.

This chain connects TRBV15 to TRBJ2-4; 7 nucleotides align to TRBD1. The CDR3 runs to 15 residues. V was pared by 3 bases and J by 3 bases, with 5 bases of the junction left unmatched. Germline V CDR1 and CDR2: LNHNV, YYDKDF (reference sequence). The CDR3 sequence: CATSRVRDSKNIQYF. CDR3 nucleotide sequence: TGTGCCACCAGCAGGGTACGGGACAGCAAAAACATTCAGTACTTC.

V is TRBV19 and J is TRBJ2-7, with 7 bases lining up with TRBD2. The CDR3 is 15 residues long. V dropped 5 bases and J dropped 4; count of bases not matched to a gene: 11. CDR1 is LNHDA, CDR2 SQIVND, per germline (reference sequence). CDR3 nucleotide sequence: TGTGCCAGTAGTTCTAGCCCGGGAGGCAGGTACGAGCAGTACTTC. This encodes CASSSSPGGRYEQYF. The full variable domain, its missing parts supplied by reference TRBV19 and TRBJ2-7, is DGGITQSPKYLFRKEGQNVTLSCEQNLNHDAMYWYRQDPGQGLRLIYYSQIVNDFQKGDIAEGYSVSREKKESFPLTVTSAQKNPTAFYLCASSSSPGGRYEQYFGPGTRLTVT.

V usage is TRBV10-3 and J usage is TRBJ1-4; D is undetermined. CDR1 is ENHRY, CDR2 SYGVKD, per germline. V lost 5 bases to trimming and J lost 0 bases, with 7 bases between them. There are 14 residues in the CDR3. CDR3 amino acids: CAISPFSTNEKLFF. CDR3 nucleotides: TGTGCCATCAGTCCCTTTTCAACTAATGAAAAACTGTTTTTT.

The chain has TRBV24-1 and TRBJ2-1; 7 bases are a match to TRBD1. The J segment lost 8 bases and the V segment lost 7 bases, leaving 4 bases of the junction unmatched. The germline V gene encodes CDR1 KGHDR and CDR2 SFDVKD. The CDR3 loop spans 12 amino acids. Here the CDR3 DNA reads TGTGCCACCAGCGACAGGGTTGATGAGCAGTTCTTC. Protein product: CATSDRVDEQFF.

The CDR3 bases are TGTGCCAGTAGTAAACAGGGAGTAGGGGACACTGAAGCTTTCTTT. Protein product: CASSKQGVGDTEAFF. J is TRBJ1-1 and V is TRBV19, with D possibly matching TRBD1 (6 bases). Germline CDR1 and CDR2: LNHDA and SQIVND (reference sequence). V was trimmed by 4 bases and J by 3 bases, leaving 15 bases between them. The CDR3 has 15 amino acids.

The chain couples TRBV28 to TRBJ1-2, with D possibly matching TRBD1 (6 bases). V shed 5 bases and J shed 7 bases, with 17 bases lying between them. CDR3 length: 14 residues. The germline V gene has CDR1 MDHEN and CDR2 SYDVKM. CDR3: CASSTDTGFIGYTF. In DNA, the CDR3 is TGTGCCAGCAGTACCGACACAGGGTTCATTGGCTACACCTTC.

V usage is TRBV2 and J usage is TRBJ1-4, with D perhaps TRBD1 (5 bases). The CDR3 totals 14 residues. V was shortened by 6 bases and J by 1 base, with 9 bases between the two germline ends. CDR1 and CDR2 from the germline V gene are SNHLY and FYNNEI. The CDR3 region is CASRQTETNEKLFF. DNA of the CDR3: TGTGCCAGCAGGCAGACAGAAACTAATGAAAAACTGTTTTTT.

This clone has only one observation. The chain is built from TRBV27 and TRBJ2-7, with 7 bases matching TRBD1. The CDR3 consists of 15 residues. The junction had 13 bases not matched to a gene; V was cut back by 9 bases and J by 2 bases. CDR1 is MNHEY, CDR2 SMNVEV, per germline (reference sequence). The CDR3, as DNA: TGTGCCAGTAGGGGTAAAGGGGACAGCACCTACGAGCAGTACTTC. Amino acid sequence: CASRGKGDSTYEQYF.

This chain uses TRBV2 with TRBJ1-2; 9 bases are shared with TRBD1. The germline V gene has CDR1 SNHLY and CDR2 FYNNEI. CDR3 length equals 14 residues. With V trimmed by 7 bases and J by 2 bases, 5 bases remained unmatched. This CDR3 reads CASTWDRENYGYTF. CDR3 bases: TGTGCCAGCACGTGGGACAGGGAGAACTATGGCTACACCTTC.

The V and J genes are TRBV6-5 and TRBJ2-1; no firm D call. This CDR3 comprises 16 residues. V lost 2 bases and J lost 3, with 14 bases in between. The germline V gene encodes CDR1 MNHEY and CDR2 SVGAGI. The CDR3 sequence is CASSYGWALGYNEQFF. CDR3 nucleotide sequence: TGTGCCAGCAGTTACGGGTGGGCTTTAGGCTACAATGAGCAGTTCTTC.

This chain joins TRBV6-6 and TRBJ1-3; possible D gene TRBD1, 5 bases. V was pared by 8 bases and J by 2 bases, with 16 bases between. This CDR3 is 15 amino acids long. Germline V gene lookup returns CDR1 MNHNY and CDR2 SVGAGI (reference sequence). The CDR3 protein is CASQTGKKTGNTIYF. As DNA, the CDR3 is TGTGCCAGCCAAACAGGAAAGAAGACTGGAAACACCATATATTTT.

This clone has just one count. This rearrangement joins TRBV9 to TRBJ2-3; D uncertain. The CDR3 is 13 residues long. CDR1 is SGDLS, CDR2 YYNGEE, per germline. Between the trimmed V and J ends, which lost 4 bases and 0 bases, there was a span of 6 bases. CDR3 in amino acids: CASSPLSTDTQYF. CDR3 nucleotides: TGTGCCAGCAGCCCCCTTAGCACAGATACGCAGTATTTT. The complete variable domain, with remaining parts taken from reference TRBV9 and TRBJ2-3, reads DSGVTQTPKHLITATGQRVTLRCSPRSGDLSVYWYQQSLDQGLQFLIQYYNGEERAKGNILERFSAQQFPDLHSELNLSSLELGDSALYFCASSPLSTDTQYFGPGTRLTVL.

This rearrangement joins TRBV19 to TRBJ2-7, with 7 bases aligning to TRBD1. This CDR3 region has 15 residues. From germline, CDR1 is LNHDA and CDR2 SQIVND (reference sequence). V shed 4 bases and J 2 bases; nucleotides not matched to a gene: 8. In DNA, the CDR3 is TGTGCCAGTAGTACTACACGGGACAGCCCCTACGAGCAGTACTTC. Translating gives CASSTTRDSPYEQYF.

This chain joins TRBV7-3 and TRBJ2-3, with D perhaps TRBD2 (6 bases). This CDR3 spans 13 amino acids. The germline V gene has CDR1 SGHTA and CDR2 FQGTGA. Trimming cost V 1 base and J 5 bases, with 7 bases left between them. The CDR3 DNA is TGTGCCAGCAGCTTAAGGAGGGGAGATACGCAGTATTTT. This encodes CASSLRRGDTQYF.

The chain carries TRBV5-1 and TRBJ1-2; D is possibly TRBD1 (5 bases). Trimming stripped 3 bases from V and 2 bases from J, with 11 bases between. Germline CDR1 and CDR2: SGHRS and YFSETQ. The CDR3 contains 14 residues. CDR3 region: CASSYGGENYGYTF. CDR3 DNA: TGCGCCAGCAGCTACGGGGGAGAGAACTATGGCTACACCTTC.

This clone was seen a single time. Other DNA sequences in the same sample also yield this CDR3. The gene calls are TRBV3-1 (or the pseudogene TRBV3-2) and TRBJ2-2, with 7 bases fitting TRBD2. The J segment lost 5 bases and the V segment lost 4 bases, leaving 7 bases of the junction unmatched. The CDR3 sequence is 15 residues long. Germline values: CDR1 LGHDT, CDR2 YNNKEL (reference sequence). CDR3 nucleotides: TGTGCCAGCAGCCGCGGGGGTAGTAGGACCGGGGAGCTGTTTTTT. Its translation: CASSRGGSRTGELFF.

The genes are TRBV24-1 and TRBJ2-1, with 9 nucleotides matching TRBD1. Trimming took 4 bases from V and 6 from J; bases not matched to a gene: 18. The CDR3 sequence is 19 residues long. Germline CDR1 is KGHDR and CDR2 is SFDVKD. CDR3 sequence (DNA): TGTGCCACCAGTGACCCAAGTAGGGGACAGGGACGAGGCCCCAATGAGCAGTTCTTC. Its protein product is CATSDPSRGQGRGPNEQFF.

The chain carries TRBV11-2 and TRBJ1-6, with a weak D call TRBD1 (6 bases). This CDR3 contains 16 residues. Germline lookup yields CDR1 SGHAT and CDR2 FQNNGV. Trimming cost V 1 base and J 5 bases, with 12 bases left between them. CDR3 sequence (DNA): TGTGCCAGCAGCTTAGTGGGGACACCTAATAATTCACCCCTCCACTTT. Amino acid sequence: CASSLVGTPNNSPLHF.

The V and J genes are TRBV28 and TRBJ2-1; TRBD2 is a possible D gene (5 bases). CDR3 length: 13 residues. The germline V gene encodes CDR1 MDHEN and CDR2 SYDVKM. Trimming left V 10 bases short and J 6 bases short, with 16 bases between. CDR3 protein: CATLAPGVNEQFF. The DNA of the CDR3 is TGTGCCACACTTGCCCCCGGGGTCAATGAGCAGTTCTTC.

This clone was detected only once. The chain combines TRBV5-1 with TRBJ2-5; TRBD2 might be the D (6 bases). Trimming shortened V by 3 bases and J by 5 bases, and 14 bases separated the two germline ends. The CDR3 loop spans 14 amino acids. In germline, CDR1 is SGHRS, CDR2 YFSETQ. The CDR3 is CASSSVDAGETQYF. CDR3 coding DNA: TGCGCCAGCAGCTCGGTGGACGCGGGGGAGACCCAGTACTTC.